The next 7 T cell receptor beta chains were all read from a single sample in a study of regulatory T cells in long-lasting Graves disease. Time point noted: persistent/refractory GD, antithyroid drugs over 5 years with positive TRAb. Isolated PBMC RNA provided the starting material for the TCR library. Sequencing libraries for TCR beta were prepared with iRepertoire HTBI primers and Arm-PCR of CDR3 regions. TCRdb recomputed calls from the multiplex PCR reads with MiXCR, one row per CDR3 protein. The table shows hundreds of thousands of distinct CDR3 sequences, with around 21% occurring only once. The sample consisted of peripheral blood mononuclear cells (PBMCs), taken when the disease was refractory, from a patient treated with antithyroid drugs. The receptors originated from a female donor with Graves disease.

This clonotype appeared many times. The J gene is TRBJ2-5, the V gene TRBV28; 10 nucleotides align to TRBD1. The V gene end was trimmed by 5 bases and the J gene end by 2 bases; junction bases not matched to a gene: 5. Germline loops: CDR1 MDHEN, CDR2 SYDVKM. CDR3 length: 15 amino acids. As DNA, the CDR3 is TGTGCCAGCAGTCAGGACAGGGGGGAACAAGAGACCCAGTACTTC. Residues: CASSQDRGEQETQYF.

The gene calls are TRBV28 and TRBJ2-3; 13 bases are shared with TRBD2. The CDR3 length is 16 residues. Germline V gives CDR1 MDHEN, CDR2 SYDVKM. Losses at the gene ends were 4 bases for V and 5 bases for J; bases not matched to a gene: 6. CDR3 amino acids: CASSSGTSGIVDTQYF. In nucleotides, the CDR3 is TGTGCCAGCAGTTCCGGGACTAGCGGGATTGTAGATACGCAGTATTTT.

This clonotype has just a few counts. This chain uses TRBV7-2 with TRBJ2-2; D may be TRBD1 (6 bases). The CDR3 length is 14 residues. The germline V gene encodes CDR1 SGHTA and CDR2 FQGNSA. The V gene lost 5 bases and the J gene lost 3 bases, with 10 bases spanning the gap. The CDR3 DNA is TGTGCCAGCAGCCCCCACAGGGACACCGGGGAGCTGTTTTTT. This encodes CASSPHRDTGELFF.

This clonotype was detected many times. The gene calls are TRBV27 and TRBJ2-7, with 7 bases lining up with TRBD2. Germline CDR1 and CDR2: MNHEY and SMNVEV (reference sequence). The V gene end was trimmed by 4 bases and the J gene end by 2 bases; junction bases not matched to a gene: 5. The CDR3 is 14 amino acids. The CDR3 protein is CASSYAGETYEQYF. The CDR3 DNA is TGTGCCAGCAGTTACGCGGGAGAAACCTACGAGCAGTACTTC.

Many counts were recorded for this clonotype. The chain carries TRBV29-1 and TRBJ1-1, with D hard to call. The CDR3 spans 12 residues. The V and J ends lost 6 bases and 1 base respectively, with 9 bases between them. The V gene's germline CDR1 is SQVTM and CDR2 ANQGSEA. For the CDR3, the DNA is TGCAGCGTCACGACACCGAACACTGAAGCTTTCTTT. Protein sequence: CSVTTPNTEAFF. Complete variable domain (other parts from reference TRBV29-1 and TRBJ1-1): SAVISQKPSRDICQRGTSLTIQCQVDSQVTMMFWYRQQPGQSLTLIATANQGSEATYESGFVIDKFPISRPNLTFSTLTVSNMSPEDSSIYLCSVTTPNTEAFFGQGTRLTVV.

This clonotype was found a few times. This chain uses TRBV6-5 with TRBJ1-1; D is unresolved. V lost 0 bases and J 3 bases, leaving 8 bases between the germline ends. Germline lookup yields CDR1 MNHEY and CDR2 SVGAGI. This CDR3 contains 14 residues. The CDR3 region is CASSYSKYDTEAFF. The CDR3 DNA reads TGTGCCAGCAGTTACTCGAAGTACGACACTGAAGCTTTCTTT.

This clonotype was seen ten or more times. The CDR3 nucleotides are TGTGCCACCAGCAAATCAGGGGGCGGCAATCAGCCCCAGCATTTT. This translates into CATSKSGGGNQPQHF. This rearrangement joins TRBV15 to TRBJ1-5; TRBD1 aligns across 8 bases. CDR1 is LNHNV, CDR2 YYDKDF, per germline (reference sequence). V gave up 4 bases and J gave up 2 bases; unmatched junction bases: 4. This CDR3 region has 15 residues. The whole variable domain, filled in from reference TRBV15 and TRBJ1-5, reads DAMVIQNPRYQVTQFGKPVTLSCSQTLNHNVMYWYQQKSSQAPKLLFHYYDKDFNNEADTPDNFQSRRPNTSFCFLDIRSPGLGDTAMYLCATSKSGGGNQPQHFGDGTRLSIL.